A selection of T cell receptor beta chains follows, all from one sample in a study of blood T cell repertoires in COVID-19. Profiled with immunoSEQ multiplex PCR; TCRdb holds only in-frame clones, not every one. The table records under 120,000 clones, about 88% of them present only once. The specimen sequenced was peripheral blood. Receptor source: a human donor in a cohort sampled during active COVID-19. Both conserved end residues are part of each CDR3. The D gene is left open where the match is weak. A clone size is listed for some rows: how often the clone was seen (once, few, many), or a class if it is expanded.

D | J | V | size | CDR3 | DNA
TRBD1 | TRBJ1-2 | TRBV6-5 | - | CASSQGGQGVYGYTF | TGTGCCAGCAGTCAGGGGGGACAGGGAGTCTATGGCTACACCTTC
- | TRBJ2-5 | TRBV5-1 | once | CASSSSPTETQYF | TGCGCCAGCAGCTCGAGCCCCACGGAGACCCAGTACTTC
TRBD1 | TRBJ2-7 | TRBV6-5 | - | CASSLQGAVYEQYF | TGTGCCAGCAGCCTACAGGGGGCAGTCTACGAGCAGTACTTC
TRBD1 | TRBJ2-5 | TRBV10-2 | - | CASSDWTGDFQETQYF | TGCGCCAGCAGTGACTGGACAGGGGATTTCCAAGAGACCCAGTACTTC
TRBD1 | TRBJ2-5 | TRBV11-2 | - | CASSLQPGTGYF | TGTGCCAGCAGCTTACAGCCCGGGACAGGTTACTTC
- | TRBJ1-3 | TRBV30 | - | CAIGGINSGNTIYF | TGTGCCATCGGCGGCATCAACTCTGGAAACACCATATATTTT
- | TRBJ2-1 | TRBV28 | once | CASSSPVEEQFF | TGTGCCAGCAGTTCGCCGGTCGAAGAGCAGTTCTTC
TRBD2 | TRBJ2-7 | TRBV6-1 | - | CASSERAGSSYEQYF | TGTGCCAGCAGTGAGAGAGCGGGGAGCTCCTACGAGCAGTACTTC
TRBD2 | TRBJ2-5 | TRBV4-1 | - | CASSHPSGGGKETQYF | TGCGCCAGCAGCCACCCTAGCGGGGGGGGCAAAGAGACCCAGTACTTC
- | TRBJ1-6 | TRBV30 | - | CAWTRYHNSPLHF | TGTGCCTGGACTAGGTATCATAATTCACCCCTCCACTTT
- | TRBJ2-3 | TRBV2 | - | CASSYRVTGTDTQYF | TGTGCCAGCAGTTACAGGGTGACGGGGACAGATACGCAGTATTTT
- | TRBJ1-6 | TRBV2 | - | CASIRGGLLDNSPLHF | TGTGCCAGCATCCGGGGGGGGCTTTTGGATAATTCACCCCTCCACTTT
- | TRBJ2-5 | TRBV5-4 | - | CASSLSPEETQYF | TGTGCCAGCAGCTTGTCTCCAGAAGAGACCCAGTACTTC
TRBD1 | TRBJ1-1 | TRBV5-1 | - | CASSSTGMNTEAFF | TGCGCCAGCAGCTCGACAGGGATGAACACTGAAGCTTTCTTT
- | TRBJ1-5 | TRBV4-3 | - | CASSQEYGFNQPQHF | TGCGCCAGCAGCCAAGAGTACGGGTTCAATCAGCCCCAGCATTTT
TRBD1 | TRBJ2-3 | TRBV10-3 | - | CAISDRQGRTDTQYF | TGTGCCATCAGTGATCGACAGGGGAGGACAGATACGCAGTATTTT
TRBD1 | TRBJ1-6 | TRBV30 | - | CAWSLPGTVFPPLHF | TGTGCCTGGAGTCTCCCCGGGACAGTTTTTCCACCCCTCCACTTT
- | TRBJ2-2 | TRBV6-5 | - | CASRPGQNTGELFF | TGTGCCAGCAGGCCGGGACAGAACACCGGGGAGCTGTTTTTT
TRBD2 | TRBJ2-7 | TRBV5-1 | once | CASDSGSKGEQYF | TGCGCCAGCGATAGCGGGAGTAAGGGTGAGCAGTACTTC
- | TRBJ1-1 | TRBV28 | - | CASSSVAMNTEAFF | TGTGCCAGCAGTTCTGTAGCTATGAACACTGAAGCTTTCTTT
- | TRBJ1-1 | TRBV7-9 | few | CASSFVGEAFF | TGTGCCAGCAGCTTTGTCGGTGAAGCTTTCTTT
- | TRBJ2-1 | TRBV4-1 | few | CASSSQPQKGNEQFF | TGCGCCAGCAGTTCCCAACCACAGAAGGGGAATGAGCAGTTCTTC
- | TRBJ2-3 | TRBV4-3 | few | CASSQDVGGGTDTQYF | TGCGCCAGCAGCCAAGACGTCGGCGGGGGCACAGATACGCAGTATTTT
- | TRBJ1-1 | TRBV29-1 | - | CSVVTGIPGLGTEAFF | TGCAGCGTTGTTACGGGGATCCCCGGGTTGGGCACTGAAGCTTTCTTT
- | TRBJ2-5 | TRBV11-1 | - | CASSFGSRETQYF | TGTGCCAGCAGCTTTGGGTCGAGGGAGACCCAGTACTTC
- | TRBJ2-1 | TRBV11-1 | - | CASSSRGNEQFF | TGTGCCAGCAGCTCGAGGGGGAATGAGCAGTTCTTC
- | TRBJ1-5 | TRBV18 | few | CASSPRRQNSNQPQHF | TGTGCCAGCTCACCACGGCGGCAGAATAGCAATCAGCCCCAGCATTTT
- | TRBJ2-2 | TRBV30 | - | CAWSRPNTGELFF | TGTGCCTGGAGTCGTCCGAACACCGGGGAGCTGTTTTTT
TRBD2 | TRBJ2-5 | TRBV5-1 | - | CASSTAPTSGGADVTQYF | TGCGCCAGCTCCACTGCCCCCACTAGCGGGGGGGCGGATGTGACCCAGTACTTC
- | TRBJ2-1 | TRBV25-1 | - | CASSPTEDSHLGNEQFF | TGTGCCAGCAGTCCCACCGAAGACTCCCACCTCGGCAATGAGCAGTTCTTC
TRBD2 | TRBJ2-1 | TRBV18 | - | CASSYGLGLNEQFF | TGTGCCAGCTCATATGGACTAGGCCTCAATGAGCAGTTCTTC
TRBD1 | TRBJ1-1 | TRBV10-3 | few | CAISEPGQGVRSNTEAFF | TGTGCCATCAGTGAGCCGGGACAGGGGGTTCGATCGAACACTGAAGCTTTCTTT
- | TRBJ2-2 | TRBV11-2 | - | CASSLDRAGPGELFF | TGTGCCAGCAGCTTAGATCGAGCGGGTCCCGGGGAGCTGTTTTTT
TRBD1 | TRBJ2-5 | TRBV9 | - | CASSPGQGVETQYF | TGTGCCAGCTCACCGGGACAGGGGGTAGAGACCCAGTACTTC
TRBD1 | TRBJ1-6 | TRBV5-6 | - | CASSFGQGSSPLHF | TGTGCCAGCAGCTTCGGACAGGGTAGCTCACCCCTCCACTTT
TRBD1 | TRBJ2-7 | TRBV6-5 | - | CASYGQGRAYEQYF | TGTGCCAGCTACGGACAGGGACGCGCTTACGAGCAGTACTTC
TRBD1 | TRBJ1-2 | TRBV7-2 | - | CASSLAGQGYGYTF | TGTGCCAGCAGCTTAGCGGGACAGGGTTATGGCTACACCTTC
TRBD2 | TRBJ2-1 | TRBV5-1 | - | CASSGGSSYNEQFF | TGCGCCAGCAGCGGCGGGAGCTCCTACAATGAGCAGTTCTTC
- | TRBJ2-7 | TRBV7-8 | - | CASSPRGGAGYEQYF | TGTGCCAGCAGTCCCCGTGGAGGGGCAGGGTACGAGCAGTACTTC
TRBD2 | TRBJ2-3 | TRBV7-6 | - | CASSLVPSGDSTDTQYF | TGTGCCAGCAGCTTAGTCCCTAGCGGAGATAGCACAGATACGCAGTATTTT
TRBD1 | TRBJ2-1 | TRBV12-3/TRBV12-4 | - | CASTGTGNNEQFF | TGTGCCAGCACCGGGACAGGCAACAATGAGCAGTTCTTC
- | TRBJ2-2 | TRBV19 | - | CASGQGGQSGELFF | TGTGCCAGTGGTCAAGGCGGACAATCTGGGGAGCTGTTTTTT
- | TRBJ1-2 | TRBV28 | - | CASSLSRSPYGYTF | TGTGCCAGCAGTCTGAGCCGGAGTCCCTATGGCTACACCTTC
- | TRBJ1-3 | TRBV12-3/TRBV12-4 | - | CASAGIDGNTIYF | TGTGCCAGCGCCGGGATCGATGGAAACACCATATATTTT
TRBD1 | TRBJ1-4 | TRBV28 | many | CAGRDRANEKLFF | TGCGCTGGTAGGGACAGGGCTAATGAAAAACTGTTTTTT
- | TRBJ1-5 | TRBV21-1 | - | CASISLQGEGGNQPQHF | TGTGCCAGCATCAGCTTACAGGGGGAGGGGGGCAATCAGCCCCAGCATTTT
- | TRBJ1-5 | TRBV19 | - | CASSMTDRPGWGQPQHF | TGTGCCAGTAGTATGACTGACAGGCCAGGCTGGGGTCAGCCCCAGCATTTT
TRBD1 | TRBJ2-5 | TRBV5-6 | - | CASSPTGMETQYF | TGTGCCAGCAGCCCGACAGGGATGGAGACCCAGTACTTC
- | TRBJ2-7 | TRBV19 | - | CASSISGYEQYF | TGTGCCAGTAGTATTAGCGGCTACGAGCAGTACTTC
TRBD2 | TRBJ2-1 | TRBV7-8 | - | CASSLGLAGNNEQFF | TGTGCCAGCAGCTTAGGACTAGCGGGAAATAATGAGCAGTTCTTC
TRBD2 | TRBJ2-3 | TRBV2 | once | CASSEPRGGPTDTQYF | TGTGCCAGCAGTGAACCACGGGGGGGCCCCACAGATACGCAGTATTTT
- | TRBJ1-6 | TRBV5-1 | - | CASSLERGRNSPLHF | TGCGCCAGCAGCTTGGAGCGGGGTAGGAATTCACCCCTCCACTTT
- | TRBJ1-1 | TRBV14 | - | CASSQQGNTEAFF | TGTGCCAGCAGCCAGCAGGGGAACACTGAAGCTTTCTTT
TRBD2 | TRBJ2-1 | TRBV11-2 | - | CASSSPGLAGGLEQFF | TGTGCCAGCAGCTCACCGGGACTAGCGGGAGGGCTGGAGCAGTTCTTC
- | TRBJ2-5 | TRBV7-2 | once | CASSFKETQYF | TGTGCCAGCAGCTTTAAAGAGACCCAGTACTTC
- | TRBJ1-5 | TRBV7-8 | - | CASSLGQIPYSNQPQHF | TGTGCCAGCAGCTTAGGACAGATACCTTATAGCAATCAGCCCCAGCATTTT
- | TRBJ1-3 | TRBV3-1/TRBV3-2 | - | CASSQAGSWNTIYF | TGTGCCAGCAGCCAAGCGGGGTCTTGGAACACCATATATTTT
TRBD2 | TRBJ2-1 | TRBV19 | - | CASSIGTSGIGNEQFF | TGTGCCAGTAGTATTGGGACTAGCGGGATTGGCAATGAGCAGTTCTTC
- | TRBJ2-5 | TRBV7-2 | - | CASSLVQGETQYF | TGTGCCAGCAGCTTAGTTCAGGGCGAGACCCAGTACTTC
- | TRBJ1-5 | TRBV24-1 | once | CATSDSDSLFYQPQHF | TGTGCCACCAGTGACTCCGACAGTTTATTTTATCAGCCCCAGCATTTT